These 14 T cell receptor beta chains were all obtained from the same sample, sequenced in a study of prognosis after radiotherapy for stage I lung cancer. Two-round multiplex PCR amplified TCR beta CDR3 from genomic DNA. Primers were specific to each TRBV and TRBJ gene in first-round PCR. TCRdb fed the multiplex PCR reads into MiXCR, producing one record per CDR3 protein. The repertoire holds nearly 25,000 distinct CDR3 sequences, with about two fifths as singletons. Sequencing was performed on PBMCs, taken before or after stereotactic body radiation therapy (not recorded which). The receptors shown here come from a donor over 45 with non-small cell lung cancer.

The rearrangement links TRBV6-1 to TRBJ2-7; no clear D. CDR3 length equals 11 residues. Per the germline V gene, CDR1 is MNHNS and CDR2 is SASEGT. Trimming removed 8 bases at V and 3 bases at J, with 8 bases between. CDR3 DNA: TGTGCCAGCGTCAGGAGCTACGAGCAGTACTTC. The encoded protein is CASVRSYEQYF.

This clonotype was seen at least ten times. The V gene is TRBV14, the J gene TRBJ2-6; D may correspond to TRBD1 or TRBD2 (5 bases each). Germline V CDR1 and CDR2: SGHDN, FVKESK. Trimming pared 0 bases from V and 0 bases from J, leaving 9 bases between. The CDR3 has 17 residues. This chain's CDR3 is CASSQDLGVSGANVLTF. DNA of the CDR3: TGTGCCAGCAGCCAAGATTTGGGGGTCTCTGGGGCCAACGTCCTGACTTTC.

CDR3 DNA sequence: TGTGCCAGCAGCTTATTCGGTGGGGCAGGGGTGGGCAATCAGCCCCAGCATTTT. Protein product: CASSLFGGAGVGNQPQHF. V usage is TRBV7-8 and J usage is TRBJ1-5; possible D gene TRBD1, 6 bases. Trimming pared 2 bases from V and 2 bases from J, leaving 19 bases between. The CDR3 is made up of 18 amino acids. Germline V gene data show CDR1 as SGHVS and CDR2 as FQNEAQ.

This clonotype was seen repeatedly, ten times or more. The chain employs TRBV9 and TRBJ2-2, with 12 bases identical to TRBD2. The germline V gene encodes CDR1 SGDLS and CDR2 YYNGEE. The CDR3 sequence is 16 residues long. The ends lost 0 bases at V and 3 bases at J; junction bases unmatched: 0. CDR3 sequence: CASSVGLAGDTGELFF. The CDR3 DNA sequence: TGTGCCAGCAGCGTAGGACTAGCGGGAGACACCGGGGAGCTGTTTTTT.

This clonotype was observed at least ten times. The V and J genes are TRBV27 and TRBJ2-7, with D unclear. CDR1 and CDR2 from the germline V gene are MNHEY and SMNVEV (reference sequence). V gave up 2 bases and J gave up 5 bases, with 10 bases separating them. The CDR3 covers 13 residues. For the CDR3, the DNA is TGTGCCAGCAGTTTACTCGGCGCCCACGAGCAGTACTTC. Translated: CASSLLGAHEQYF.

Notes on this clonotype: This CDR3 fails to terminate in the conserved phenylalanine or tryptophan, so it likely reflects a read error. The chain is built from TRBV7-6 and TRBJ2-1; TRBD2 is a possible D gene (6 bases). The germline V gene has CDR1 SGHVS and CDR2 FNYEAQ. The CDR3 has 15 residues. The CDR3 here is CASSSQHMAGNGQFL. The CDR3, as DNA: TGTGCCAGCAGCTCCCAACATATGGCGGGGAATGGGCAGTTCTTA.

This clonotype was detected many times. CDR3 coding DNA: TGTGCCAGCAGTTTATGGGGGAACACTGAAGCTTTCTTT. It codes for CASSLWGNTEAFF. V is TRBV28 and J is TRBJ1-1; D is ambiguous. V dropped 0 bases and J dropped 1 base, with 3 bases sitting between them. Germline assignment: CDR1 MDHEN and CDR2 SYDVKM. There are 13 residues in the CDR3.

Concerning this clonotype: This may be a read error: a much more frequent sequence differs by one nucleotide. This chain uses TRBV18 with TRBJ1-1; no clear D gene. Germline V gene lookup returns CDR1 KGHSH and CDR2 LQKENI. The CDR3 spans 13 residues. For the CDR3, the DNA is TGTGTCAGCTCTCCGACCACAAACACTGAAGCTTTCTTT. It yields the protein CVSSPTTNTEAFF.

This clonotype was counted only a few times. The chain has TRBV20-1 and TRBJ1-2, with a weak D call TRBD1 (6 bases). CDR3 length equals 11 residues. Between the trimmed V and J ends, which lost 6 bases and 8 bases, there was a span of 13 bases. CDR1 is DFQATT, CDR2 SNEGSKA, per germline (reference sequence). The CDR3 DNA is TGCAGTGCGTTCACAGGGTACGGCTACACCTTC. Its translation is CSAFTGYGYTF.

The chain carries TRBV5-6 and TRBJ2-1; TRBD2 matches 7 bases. Germline V gene sequence: CDR1 SGHDT, CDR2 YYEEEE. Losses at the gene ends were 3 bases for V and 1 base for J; bases not matched to a gene: 4. This CDR3 contains 15 residues. DNA for the CDR3: TGTGCCAGCAGCTCCCCGCGGGGGTCCTACAATGAGCAGTTCTTC. This translates into CASSSPRGSYNEQFF. The entire variable domain, with the rest obtained from reference TRBV5-6 and TRBJ2-1, is as follows: DAGVTQSPTHLIKTRGQQVTLRCSPKSGHDTVSWYQQALGQGPQFIFQYYEEEERQRGNFPDRFSGHQFPNYSSELNVNALLLGDSALYLCASSSPRGSYNEQFFGPGTRLTVL.

This clonotype is medium-sized by share. CDR3 DNA sequence: TGTGCCAGTAGTCCTGGACTAGAGCAGTTCTTC. Protein: CASSPGLEQFF. V is TRBV19 and J is TRBJ2-1; D might be TRBD2 (6 bases). V lost 5 bases and J lost 10, with 9 bases in between. Per germline, CDR1 LNHDA and CDR2 SQIVND (reference sequence). The CDR3 loop spans 11 amino acids. The full variable domain, rest sourced from reference TRBV19 and TRBJ2-1, is DGGITQSPKYLFRKEGQNVTLSCEQNLNHDAMYWYRQDPGQGLRLIYYSQIVNDFQKGDIAEGYSVSREKKESFPLTVTSAQKNPTAFYLCASSPGLEQFFGPGTRLTVL.

Many counts were recorded for this clonotype. The V gene is TRBV5-4, the J gene TRBJ2-2; TRBD2 matches 15 bases. The V gene end was trimmed by 4 bases and the J gene end by 7 bases; junction bases not matched to a gene: 5. The CDR3 is 16 residues long. Germline CDR1 is SGHNT and CDR2 is YYREEE (reference sequence). The CDR3 is CASSGLAGGLGGELFF. The DNA of the CDR3 is TGTGCCAGCAGCGGACTAGCGGGAGGGCTGGGCGGGGAGCTGTTTTTT.

Comments on this clonotype: A much larger clone lies a single base off, so this may be a read error. Since no conserved phenylalanine or tryptophan closes the CDR3, a read error is the likely cause. V usage is TRBV18 and J usage is TRBJ2-1; 16 bases line up with TRBD2. The trim removed 3 bases at V and 8 bases at J, leaving 7 bases unmatched. Per the germline V gene, CDR1 is KGHSH and CDR2 is LQKENI. This CDR3 comprises 17 residues. Written as DNA, the CDR3 is TGTGCCAGCTCACCCGGGACTAGCGGGAGGGCGCGAGATGAGCAGTTCCTC. Its protein product is CASSPGTSGRARDEQFL.

By frequency in the sample, this clonotype is medium-sized (0.01 to 0.1%). The V gene is TRBV7-9, the J gene TRBJ2-2, with TRBD2 identical over 15 bases. Unmatched junction bases numbered 4, after V lost 1 base and J lost 4 bases. CDR3 length: 18 amino acids. The germline V gene has CDR1 SEHNR and CDR2 FQNEAQ (reference sequence). In DNA, the CDR3 is TGTGCCAGCAGCTTAGGATCGGGACTAGCGGGGGGCACCGGGGAGCTGTTTTTT. The encoded protein is CASSLGSGLAGGTGELFF.